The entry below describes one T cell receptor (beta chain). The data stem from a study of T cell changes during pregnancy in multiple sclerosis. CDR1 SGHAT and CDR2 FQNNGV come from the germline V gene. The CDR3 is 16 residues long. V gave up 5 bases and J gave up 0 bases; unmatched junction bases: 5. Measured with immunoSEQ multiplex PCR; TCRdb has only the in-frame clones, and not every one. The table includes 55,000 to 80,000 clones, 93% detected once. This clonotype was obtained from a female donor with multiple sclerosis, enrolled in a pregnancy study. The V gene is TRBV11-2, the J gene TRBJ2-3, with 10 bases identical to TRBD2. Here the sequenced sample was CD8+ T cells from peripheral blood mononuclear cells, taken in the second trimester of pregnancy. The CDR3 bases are TGTGCCAGCAGCACCCCGACTAGCGGGAGCACAGATACGCAGTATTTT. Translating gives CASSTPTSGSTDTQYF.